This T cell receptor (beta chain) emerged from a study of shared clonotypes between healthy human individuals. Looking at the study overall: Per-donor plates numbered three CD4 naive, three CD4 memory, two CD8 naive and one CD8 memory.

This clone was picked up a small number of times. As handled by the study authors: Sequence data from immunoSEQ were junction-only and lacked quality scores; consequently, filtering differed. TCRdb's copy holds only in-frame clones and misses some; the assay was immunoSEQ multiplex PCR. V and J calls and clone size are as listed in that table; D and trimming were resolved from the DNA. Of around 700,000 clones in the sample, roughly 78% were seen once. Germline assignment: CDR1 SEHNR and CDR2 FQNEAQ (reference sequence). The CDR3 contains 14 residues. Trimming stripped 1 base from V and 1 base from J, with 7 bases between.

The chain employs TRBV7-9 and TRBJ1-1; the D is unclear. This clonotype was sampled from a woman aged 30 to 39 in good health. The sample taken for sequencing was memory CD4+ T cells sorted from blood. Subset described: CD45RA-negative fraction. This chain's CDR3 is CASSLVQANTEAFF. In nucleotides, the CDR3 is TGTGCCAGCAGCTTAGTACAAGCGAACACTGAAGCTTTCTTT.